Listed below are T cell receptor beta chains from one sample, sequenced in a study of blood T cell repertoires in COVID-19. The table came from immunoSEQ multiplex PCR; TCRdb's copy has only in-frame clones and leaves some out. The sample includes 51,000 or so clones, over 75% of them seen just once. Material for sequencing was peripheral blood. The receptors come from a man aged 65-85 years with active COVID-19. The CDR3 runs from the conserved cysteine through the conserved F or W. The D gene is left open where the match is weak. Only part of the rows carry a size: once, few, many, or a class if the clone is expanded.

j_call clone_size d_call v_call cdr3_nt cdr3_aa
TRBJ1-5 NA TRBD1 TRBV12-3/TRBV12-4 TGTGCCAGCAGCCCAGGGGGCCGACAGCCCCAGCATTTT CASSPGGRQPQHF
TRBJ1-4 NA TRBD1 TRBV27 TGTGCCAGCAGTCAGACAGGGTCAACTAATGAAAAACTGTTTTTT CASSQTGSTNEKLFF
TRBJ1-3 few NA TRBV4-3 TGCGCCAGCAGGGAGTCCCTCAACTCTGGAAACACCATATATTTT CASRESLNSGNTIYF
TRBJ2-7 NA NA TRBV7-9 TGTGCCAGCAGCTCAGACGCCGAACAGGGTGGTAGACAAACCTACGAGCAGTACTTC CASSSDAEQGGRQTYEQYF
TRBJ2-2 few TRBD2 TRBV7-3 TGTGCCAGCAGCCCTCGGACTAGCGGCGGGGCCGGGGAGCTGTTTTTT CASSPRTSGGAGELFF
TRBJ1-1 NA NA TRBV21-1 TGTGCCAGCAGCCCCCCGACTCGGACAGTGGGTACCACTGAAGCTTTCTTT CASSPPTRTVGTTEAFF
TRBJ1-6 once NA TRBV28 TGTGCCAGCAGTGCGTTCGACAGGTCACCCCTCCACTTT CASSAFDRSPLHF
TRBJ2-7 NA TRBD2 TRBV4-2 TGTGCCAGCAGCCAAGATTGGCGGGAGGCCTACGAGCAGTACTTC CASSQDWREAYEQYF
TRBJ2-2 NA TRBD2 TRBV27 TGTGCCAGCAGTTTTAGCGGGGCGGTCACCGGGGAGCTGTTTTTT CASSFSGAVTGELFF
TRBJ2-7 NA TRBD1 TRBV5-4 TGTGCCAGCAGCCGACAGGGCTACGAGCAGTACTTC CASSRQGYEQYF
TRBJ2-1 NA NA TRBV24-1 TGTGCCACCAGTGTCCAGGGCCCAAGCTCCTACAATGAGCAGTTCTTC CATSVQGPSSYNEQFF
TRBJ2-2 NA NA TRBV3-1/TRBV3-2 TGTGCCAGCAGCCAAGTCGGGACCGGGGAGCTGTTTTTT CASSQVGTGELFF
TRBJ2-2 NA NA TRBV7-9 TGTGCCAGCAGCCCGGGGAGGACCGGGGAGCTGTTTTTT CASSPGRTGELFF
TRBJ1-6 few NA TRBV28 TGTGCCAGCAGTTTAGGGGGGGACCCCTATAATTCACCCCTCCACTTT CASSLGGDPYNSPLHF
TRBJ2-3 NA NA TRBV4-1 TGCGCCAGCAGCCACTCAGGGCAGGGCACAGATACGCAGTATTTT CASSHSGQGTDTQYF
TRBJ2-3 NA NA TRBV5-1 TGCGCCAGCAGCAGGCGGAGCACAGATACGCAGTATTTT CASSRRSTDTQYF
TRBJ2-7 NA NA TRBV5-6 TGTGCCAGCAGCTTGTTGGGGACACAAACCTACGAGCAGTACTTC CASSLLGTQTYEQYF
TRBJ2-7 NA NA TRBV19 TGTGCCAGTCGGAGTAATTCCTACGAGCAGTACTTC CASRSNSYEQYF
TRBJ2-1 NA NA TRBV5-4 TGTGCCAGCAGCCTGGAACAGGTATCCAATGAGCAGTTCTTC CASSLEQVSNEQFF
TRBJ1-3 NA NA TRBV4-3 TGCGCCAGCAGCCAAGTATACAGCTCTGGAAACACCATATATTTT CASSQVYSSGNTIYF
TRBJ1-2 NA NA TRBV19 TGTGCCAGTAGGATACCAGGGTTTAGAAGAGTCAACTATGGCTACACCTTC CASRIPGFRRVNYGYTF
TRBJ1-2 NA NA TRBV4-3 TGCGCCAGCAGCCCTACAGGGAACTATGGCTACACCTTC CASSPTGNYGYTF
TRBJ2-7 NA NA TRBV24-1 TGTGCCACCAGGCAGGGCTCCTCCTACGAGCAGTACTTC CATRQGSSYEQYF
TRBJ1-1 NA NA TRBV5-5 TGTGCCAGCAGCTTGGCCCCTCAGGGGCCAGAGAACACTGAAGCTTTCTTT CASSLAPQGPENTEAFF
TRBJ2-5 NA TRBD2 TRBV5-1 TGCGCCAGCAGCTTGGCCGCTAGCGGGGGGGCGGAGACCCAGTACTTC CASSLAASGGAETQYF
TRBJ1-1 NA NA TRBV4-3 TGCGCCAGCAGCCAAGACGGAGGTTCTGACACTGAAGCTTTCTTT CASSQDGGSDTEAFF
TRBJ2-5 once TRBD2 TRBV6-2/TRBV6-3 TGTGCCAGCAGCGAGGACAGGACTAGCGGGGGGGCCGGTGAGACCCAGTACTTC CASSEDRTSGGAGETQYF
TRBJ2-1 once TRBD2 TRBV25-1 TGTGCCAGCAGTGAACCGCGCGGGGGAAACAATGAGCAGTTCTTC CASSEPRGGNNEQFF
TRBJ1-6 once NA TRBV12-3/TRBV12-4 TGTGCCAGCAGTTGGGGGCGCGCACCCCTCCACTTT CASSWGRAPLHF
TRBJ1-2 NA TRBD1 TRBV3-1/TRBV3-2 TGTGCCAGCAGCCAGAAGGGACAGGGGACCTATGGCTACACCTTC CASSQKGQGTYGYTF
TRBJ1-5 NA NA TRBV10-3 TGTGCCTCCAGGGCGGGGAATCAGCCCCAGCATTTT CASRAGNQPQHF
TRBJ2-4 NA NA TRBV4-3 TGCGCCAGCAGCCCCGGGACAAAAGCTAAAAACATTCAGTACTTC CASSPGTKAKNIQYF
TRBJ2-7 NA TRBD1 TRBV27 TGTGCCAGCAGCCCAGGACAGGGGAGTGTCTACGAGCAGTACTTC CASSPGQGSVYEQYF
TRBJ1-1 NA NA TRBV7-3 TGTGCCAGCAGCTTACGAGGGTCCGGGGTCACTGAAGCTTTCTTT CASSLRGSGVTEAFF
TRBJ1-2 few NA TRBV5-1 TGCGCCAGCAGCTTGTCTAACGGAGAATATGGCTACACCTTC CASSLSNGEYGYTF
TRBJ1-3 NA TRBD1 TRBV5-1 TGCGCCAGCAGCTTGGGGACAGGGAGCTATGGAAACACCATATATTTT CASSLGTGSYGNTIYF
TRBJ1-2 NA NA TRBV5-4 TGTGCCAGCAGCTTGACTGGGGGCGCCCACTATGGCTACACCTTC CASSLTGGAHYGYTF
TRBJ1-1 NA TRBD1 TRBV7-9 TGTGCCAGCAGCGACCGGGACAGGGGGCGCAGGGGAGCTTTCTTT CASSDRDRGRRGAFF